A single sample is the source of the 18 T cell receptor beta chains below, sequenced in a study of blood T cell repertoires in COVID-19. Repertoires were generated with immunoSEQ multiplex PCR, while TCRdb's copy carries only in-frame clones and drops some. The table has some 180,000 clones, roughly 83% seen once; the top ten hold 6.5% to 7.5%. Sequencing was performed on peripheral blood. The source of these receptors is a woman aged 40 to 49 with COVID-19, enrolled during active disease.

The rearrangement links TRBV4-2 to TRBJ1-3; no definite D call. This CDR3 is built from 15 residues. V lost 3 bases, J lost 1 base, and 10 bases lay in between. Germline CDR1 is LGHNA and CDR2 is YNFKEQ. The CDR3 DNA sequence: TGTGCCAGCAGCCATTCCCGGACTTCTGGAAACACCATATATTTT. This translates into CASSHSRTSGNTIYF.

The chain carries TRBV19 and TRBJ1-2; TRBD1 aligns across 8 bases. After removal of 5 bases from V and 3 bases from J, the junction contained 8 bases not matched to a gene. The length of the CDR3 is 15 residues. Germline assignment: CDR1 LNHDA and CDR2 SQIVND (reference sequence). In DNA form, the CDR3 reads TGTGCCAGTAGTCCCGCCCACAGGGGGTACTATGGCTACACCTTC. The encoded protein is CASSPAHRGYYGYTF.

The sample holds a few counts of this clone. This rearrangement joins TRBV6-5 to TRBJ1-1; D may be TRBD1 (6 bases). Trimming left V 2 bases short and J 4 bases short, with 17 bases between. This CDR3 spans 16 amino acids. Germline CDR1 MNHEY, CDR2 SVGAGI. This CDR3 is CASSYVSGGRVTEAFF. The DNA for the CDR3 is TGTGCCAGCAGTTACGTTTCCGGGGGGCGAGTCACTGAAGCTTTCTTT.

The CDR3 sequence is CASHQTTGTEGATSLYEQYF. In DNA form, the CDR3 reads TGTGCCAGTCATCAAACCACCGGGACTGAGGGTGCAACGAGTCTCTACGAGCAGTACTTC. The gene calls are TRBV19 and TRBJ2-7; weak D call: TRBD2 (6 bases). V gave up 8 bases and J gave up 3 bases, with 35 bases separating them. The CDR3 loop spans 20 amino acids. Germline-derived CDR1 and CDR2 are LNHDA and SQIVND (reference sequence). The entire variable domain, with the rest obtained from reference TRBV19 and TRBJ2-7, is as follows: DGGITQSPKYLFRKEGQNVTLSCEQNLNHDAMYWYRQDPGQGLRLIYYSQIVNDFQKGDIAEGYSVSREKKESFPLTVTSAQKNPTAFYLCASHQTTGTEGATSLYEQYFGPGTRLTVT.

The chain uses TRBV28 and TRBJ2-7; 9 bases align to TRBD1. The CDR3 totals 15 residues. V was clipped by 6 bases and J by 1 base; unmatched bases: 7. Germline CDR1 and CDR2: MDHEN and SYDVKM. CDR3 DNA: TGTGCCAGCAGCTTGGGGACAGGGAGGTCCTACGAGCAGTACTTC. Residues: CASSLGTGRSYEQYF.

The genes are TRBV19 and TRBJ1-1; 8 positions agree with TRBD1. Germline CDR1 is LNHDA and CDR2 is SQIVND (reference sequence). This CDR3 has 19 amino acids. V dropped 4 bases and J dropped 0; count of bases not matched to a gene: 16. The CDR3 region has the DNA TGTGCCAGTAGTACCCTTGGTGGGACAGGCCATTCACTGAACACTGAAGCTTTCTTT. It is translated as CASSTLGGTGHSLNTEAFF.

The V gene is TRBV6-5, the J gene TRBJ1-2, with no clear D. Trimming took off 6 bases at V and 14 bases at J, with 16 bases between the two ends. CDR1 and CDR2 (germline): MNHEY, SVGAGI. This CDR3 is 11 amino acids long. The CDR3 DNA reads TGTGCCAGCAGGGCTGAGGGCGTGAGTACCTTC. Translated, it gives CASRAEGVSTF.

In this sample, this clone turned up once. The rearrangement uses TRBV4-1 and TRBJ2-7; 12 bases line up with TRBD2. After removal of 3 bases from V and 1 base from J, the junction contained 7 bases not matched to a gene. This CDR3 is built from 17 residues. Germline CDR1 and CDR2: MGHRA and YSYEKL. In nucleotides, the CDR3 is TGCGCCAGCAGCCACCCCCGGACTAGCGGGATTTCCTACGAGCAGTACTTC. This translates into CASSHPRTSGISYEQYF.

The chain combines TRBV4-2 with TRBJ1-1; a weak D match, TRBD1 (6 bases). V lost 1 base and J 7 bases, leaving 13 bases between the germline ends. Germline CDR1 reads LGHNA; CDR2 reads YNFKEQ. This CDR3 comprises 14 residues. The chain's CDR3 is CASSQGTARDEAFF. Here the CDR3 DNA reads TGTGCCAGCAGCCAAGGGACAGCCAGAGATGAAGCTTTCTTT.

CDR3 in DNA: TGTGCCAGCAGTGAAACAAGCAATCAGCCCCAGCATTTT. Translation: CASSETSNQPQHF. The chain has TRBV6-1 and TRBJ1-5; D not certain. The CDR3 runs to 13 residues. V shed 2 bases and J shed 1 base, with 3 bases lying between them. CDR1 is MNHNS and CDR2 is SASEGT in the germline V gene.

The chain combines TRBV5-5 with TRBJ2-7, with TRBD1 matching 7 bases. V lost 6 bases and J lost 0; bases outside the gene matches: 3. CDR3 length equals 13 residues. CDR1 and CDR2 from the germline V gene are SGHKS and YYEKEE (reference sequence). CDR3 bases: TGTGCCAGCACGGGACAGCCCTCCTACGAGCAGTACTTC. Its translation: CASTGQPSYEQYF.

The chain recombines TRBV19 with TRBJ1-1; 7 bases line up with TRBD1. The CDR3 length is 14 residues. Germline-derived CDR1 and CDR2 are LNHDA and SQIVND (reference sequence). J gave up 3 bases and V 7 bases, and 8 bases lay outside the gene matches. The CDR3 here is CASTATGMDTEAFF. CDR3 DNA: TGTGCCAGTACAGCGACAGGGATGGACACTGAAGCTTTCTTT.

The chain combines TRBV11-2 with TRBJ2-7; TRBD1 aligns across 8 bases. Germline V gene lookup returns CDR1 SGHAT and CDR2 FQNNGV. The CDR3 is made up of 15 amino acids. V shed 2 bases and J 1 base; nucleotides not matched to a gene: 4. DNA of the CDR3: TGTGCCAGCAGCTTACAGGGGGCGCTTTCCTACGAGCAGTACTTC. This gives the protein CASSLQGALSYEQYF.

The CDR3 loop is CASSPGTLSYEQYF. CDR3 nucleotide sequence: TGTGCCAGCAGCCCCGGGACACTGTCGTACGAGCAGTACTTC. The chain couples TRBV5-6 to TRBJ2-7, with D perhaps TRBD1 (6 bases). V was trimmed by 4 bases and J by 4 bases, leaving 15 bases between them. The V gene's germline CDR1 is SGHDT and CDR2 YYEEEE. CDR3 length: 14 amino acids.

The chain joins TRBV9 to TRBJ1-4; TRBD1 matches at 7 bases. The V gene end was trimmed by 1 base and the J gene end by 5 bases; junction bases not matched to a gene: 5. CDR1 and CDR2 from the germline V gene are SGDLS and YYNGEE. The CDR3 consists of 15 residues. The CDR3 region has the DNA TGTGCCAGCAGCGTATCGGCAGGGGGAAATGAAAAACTGTTTTTT. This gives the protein CASSVSAGGNEKLFF. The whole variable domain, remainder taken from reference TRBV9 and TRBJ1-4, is DSGVTQTPKHLITATGQRVTLRCSPRSGDLSVYWYQQSLDQGLQFLIQYYNGEERAKGNILERFSAQQFPDLHSELNLSSLELGDSALYFCASSVSAGGNEKLFFGSGTQLSVL.

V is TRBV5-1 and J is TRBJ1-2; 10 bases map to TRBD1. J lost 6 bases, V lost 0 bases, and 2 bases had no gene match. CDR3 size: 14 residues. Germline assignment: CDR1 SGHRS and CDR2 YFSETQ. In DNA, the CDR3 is TGCGCCAGCAGCTTGGGCGGGACAGGGGATGGCTACACCTTC. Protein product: CASSLGGTGDGYTF.

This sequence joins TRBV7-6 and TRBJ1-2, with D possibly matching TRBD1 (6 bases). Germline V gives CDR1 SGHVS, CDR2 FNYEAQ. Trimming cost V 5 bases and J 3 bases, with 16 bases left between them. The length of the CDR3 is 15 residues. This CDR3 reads CASSPSGGIHYGYTF. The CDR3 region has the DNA TGTGCCAGCAGCCCTAGTGGGGGCATTCACTATGGCTACACCTTC. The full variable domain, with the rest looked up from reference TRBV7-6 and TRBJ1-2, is GAGVSQSPRYKVTKRGQDVALRCDPISGHVSLYWYRQALGQGPEFLTYFNYEAQQDKSGLPNDRFSAERPEGSISTLTIQRTEQRDSAMYRCASSPSGGIHYGYTFGSGTRLTVV.

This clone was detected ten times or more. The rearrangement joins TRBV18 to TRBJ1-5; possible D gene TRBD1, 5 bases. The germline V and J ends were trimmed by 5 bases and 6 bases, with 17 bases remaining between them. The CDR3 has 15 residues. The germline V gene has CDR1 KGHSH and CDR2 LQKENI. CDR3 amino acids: CASSDSKGTSQPQHF. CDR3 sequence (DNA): TGTGCCAGCTCAGATTCGAAAGGGACTAGTCAGCCCCAGCATTTT.